Presented here are 5 T cell receptor beta chains from one specimen sequenced in a study of blood T cell repertoires in COVID-19. Generated by immunoSEQ multiplex PCR, the TCRdb table keeps only in-frame clones and is missing some. The sample lists about 64,000 clones; around 90% were seen once. Sequenced input: peripheral blood. These receptors came from a woman in her fifties or sixties with COVID-19, enrolled during active disease.

The chain is built from TRBV7-8 and TRBJ2-1, with 8 positions matching TRBD2. The V gene end was trimmed by 5 bases and the J gene end by 0 bases; junction bases not matched to a gene: 6. Germline CDR1 is SGHVS and CDR2 is FQNEAQ. The CDR3 runs to 16 residues. The CDR3 region is CASSPVRGVSYNEQFF. CDR3 DNA: TGTGCCAGCAGCCCAGTGCGGGGGGTCTCCTACAATGAGCAGTTCTTC.

The chain recombines TRBV4-2 with TRBJ1-5; possible D gene TRBD1, 6 bases. V lost 0 bases, J lost 6 bases, and 12 bases lay in between. The CDR3 has 15 residues. The germline CDR1 and CDR2 sequences are LGHNA and YNFKEQ. The CDR3 spells CASSQDTGPGQPQHF. The CDR3 DNA follows: TGTGCCAGCAGCCAAGATACAGGGCCGGGTCAGCCCCAGCATTTT.

The chain has TRBV6-5 and TRBJ2-5, with a possible D match to TRBD2 (6 bases). Trimming shortened V by 4 bases and J by 2 bases, and 14 bases separated the two germline ends. The CDR3 runs 15 residues. Germline V CDR1 and CDR2: MNHEY, SVGAGI. CDR3 nucleotides: TGTGCCAGCAGTTTGGTCGGGGGAAATCAAGAGACCCAGTACTTC. It translates to CASSLVGGNQETQYF.

This rearrangement joins TRBV6-5 to TRBJ2-3; 9 positions agree with TRBD1. CDR1 MNHEY and CDR2 SVGAGI come from the germline V gene. CDR3 length: 15 residues. V lost 7 bases, J lost 4 bases, and 9 bases stayed unmatched. The DNA of the CDR3 is TGTGCCAGCACCTTGGGACAGGGCAGTTCAGATACGCAGTATTTT. Translated, it gives CASTLGQGSSDTQYF.

The CDR3 bases are TGTGCCAGCAGCCGGACAGGGAACTATGGCTACACCTTC. It yields the protein CASSRTGNYGYTF. This chain joins TRBV2 and TRBJ1-2; TRBD1 aligns across 8 bases. The CDR3 totals 13 residues. With V trimmed by 6 bases and J by 2 bases, 2 bases remained unmatched. From germline, CDR1 is SNHLY and CDR2 FYNNEI.